The T cell receptor beta chain under discussion was sequenced for a study of vaccination and CD4 T cells after COVID-19. Concerning this clonotype: Antigen unknown.

Treatment noted: roughly 11-day PBMC culture with coronavirus spike peptide pools or control peptides (ViraFEST assay). PBMCs, plated at around 2 million per well, were grown in the presence of approximately 9.5 IU/ml IL-2 and roughly 10 ug/ml peptide pools. Looked up from germline, CDR1 is DFQATT and CDR2 is SNEGSKA (reference sequence). This CDR3 is 15 amino acids long. Once obtained from cultured CD4+ T cells, the DNA was sequenced using the Oncomine TCR Beta short-read assay. DNA came from CD4+ T cells after culture. Via MiXCR, TCRdb re-called the PCR reads, giving one row per CDR3 protein. The sample lists 14,000 to 15,000 distinct CDR3 sequences, 52% occurring once.

The chain joins TRBV20-1 to TRBJ2-3, with 10 bases lining up with TRBD2. This TCR came from a human donor who had recovered from COVID-19. Input material: CD4+ T cells from blood, cultured in vitro. CDR3 DNA sequence: TGCAGGGTGAGCCCGAGCGGGAGGGATACAGATACGCAGTATTTT. It codes for CRVSPSGRDTDTQYF.